The clone carrying this T cell receptor (beta chain) was picked up many times. What it binds is not known. One entry per CDR3 protein, called by TCRdb with MiXCR from the 5' RACE reads. This table has around 240,000 distinct CDR3 sequences, 5.5% to 7% appearing once. The germline gives CDR1 SQVTM, CDR2 ANQGSEA. CDR3 length: 13 residues. Trimming removed 1 base at V and 2 bases at J, with 9 bases between. These data come from a study of identical twins. Whole-study findings and limits: Conclusions came from cross-sectional statistical analysis, not from following the same donors.

Another study also made use of these data, one on yellow fever vaccine responses in identical twins.

The sequenced sample was memory (CD45RO+) T cells sorted from blood. The receptor was isolated from a woman aged 18-29 years in good health. This chain links TRBV29-1 with TRBJ2-7; D is uncertain. The CDR3 reads CSVEGARTYEQYF. CDR3 DNA: TGCAGCGTTGAAGGGGCCAGAACCTACGAGCAGTACTTC.